These T cell receptor beta chains were read from a single sample in a study of blood T cells in healthy people across ages. TCRdb reprocessed the 5' RACE reads with MiXCR, giving one entry per CDR3 protein. The repertoire includes 980,000 or so distinct CDR3 sequences, around 48% of them detected once, and about an eighth sits in the top ten. The sample was blood. Receptors were obtained from a young man in good health. Each CDR3 is given with its conserved first and last residue. A D gene is named only where the DNA matches it firmly. Clone sizes are given selectively: once, few, many, or a class where the clone is expanded.

abundance: -
v_gene: TRBV12-3/TRBV12-4
j_gene: TRBJ1-4
d_gene: -
CDR3aa: CASSFKGGNEKLFF
CDR3nt: TGTGCCAGCAGTTTTAAGGGGGGCAATGAAAAACTGTTTTTT

abundance: -
v_gene: TRBV7-7
j_gene: TRBJ2-2
d_gene: TRBD1
CDR3aa: CGSSLDRGNTGELFF
CDR3nt: TGTGGCAGCAGCTTGGACAGGGGGAACACCGGGGAGCTGTTTTTT

abundance: few
v_gene: TRBV6-2/TRBV6-3
j_gene: TRBJ2-2
d_gene: -
CDR3aa: CASSYSETMGTGELFF
CDR3nt: TGTGCCAGCAGTTACTCGGAGACCATGGGCACCGGGGAGCTGTTTTTT

abundance: -
v_gene: TRBV7-2
j_gene: TRBJ1-5
d_gene: -
CDR3aa: CASSLKQGGGNQPQHF
CDR3nt: TGTGCCAGCAGCTTAAAGCAGGGTGGTGGCAATCAGCCCCAGCATTTT

abundance: many
v_gene: TRBV7-2
j_gene: TRBJ1-2
d_gene: TRBD1
CDR3aa: CASSLAVGQGAYTF
CDR3nt: TGTGCCAGCAGCTTAGCAGTAGGACAGGGGGCATACACCTTC

abundance: -
v_gene: TRBV14
j_gene: TRBJ2-5
d_gene: TRBD1
CDR3aa: CASSPRTGFVQETQYF
CDR3nt: TGTGCCAGCAGCCCCCGGACAGGATTTGTCCAAGAGACCCAGTACTTC

abundance: -
v_gene: TRBV20-1
j_gene: TRBJ2-7
d_gene: -
CDR3aa: CSAGGHRAIEQYF
CDR3nt: TGCAGTGCTGGTGGCCACCGGGCGATCGAGCAGTACTTC

abundance: -
v_gene: TRBV7-6
j_gene: TRBJ2-3
d_gene: TRBD1
CDR3aa: CASSSGTGGRYTQYF
CDR3nt: TGTGCCAGCAGCTCCGGGACAGGGGGCCGGTATACGCAGTATTTT

abundance: many
v_gene: TRBV29-1
j_gene: TRBJ2-2
d_gene: -
CDR3aa: CSAALRVGGELFF
CDR3nt: TGCAGCGCTGCCCTCAGGGTTGGCGGGGAGCTGTTTTTT

abundance: -
v_gene: TRBV7-2
j_gene: TRBJ1-1
d_gene: -
CDR3aa: CASSSQGSGAEAFF
CDR3nt: TGTGCCAGCAGCTCCCAGGGGAGCGGCGCTGAAGCTTTCTTT

abundance: -
v_gene: TRBV7-2
j_gene: TRBJ2-5
d_gene: -
CDR3aa: CASSLGGVKGTQYF
CDR3nt: TGTGCCAGCAGCTTAGGTGGCGTGAAAGGGACCCAGTACTTC

abundance: -
v_gene: TRBV12-3/TRBV12-4
j_gene: TRBJ2-5
d_gene: TRBD2
CDR3aa: CASSSWLAGGTNKETQYF
CDR3nt: TGTGCCAGCAGTTCCTGGCTAGCGGGGGGCACGAATAAAGAGACCCAGTACTTC